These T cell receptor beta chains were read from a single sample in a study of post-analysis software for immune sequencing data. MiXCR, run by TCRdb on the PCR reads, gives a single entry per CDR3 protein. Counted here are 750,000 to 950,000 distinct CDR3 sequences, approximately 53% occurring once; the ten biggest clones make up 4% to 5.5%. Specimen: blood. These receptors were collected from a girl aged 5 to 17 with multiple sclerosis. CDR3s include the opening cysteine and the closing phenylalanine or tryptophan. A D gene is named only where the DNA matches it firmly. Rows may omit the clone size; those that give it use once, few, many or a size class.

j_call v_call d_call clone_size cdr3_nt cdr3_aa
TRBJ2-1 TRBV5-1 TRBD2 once TGCGCCAGCAGCTTGGCCGCAGCGGGGGGGCGTTACAATGAGCAGTTCTTC CASSLAAAGGRYNEQFF
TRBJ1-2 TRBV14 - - TGTGCCAGCAGCCAAGATGGCAGGGCGGACTATGGCTACACCTTC CASSQDGRADYGYTF
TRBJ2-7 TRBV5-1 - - TGCGCCAGCAGTTATCGTACAGGTCCGATCTACGAGCAGTACTTC CASSYRTGPIYEQYF
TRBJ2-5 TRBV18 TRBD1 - TGTGCCAGCTCACCAATGGGACAGGGTGGAGAGACCCAGTACTTC CASSPMGQGGETQYF
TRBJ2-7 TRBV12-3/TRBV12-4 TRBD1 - TGTGCCAGCTGTTCCCCCCGTAGGGGACAGGGGGCCTCCTACGAGCAGTACTTC CASCSPRRGQGASYEQYF
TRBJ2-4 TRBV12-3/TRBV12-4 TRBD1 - TGTGCCAGCAGCCCAGGGGGGACAGGGCTTTTTGACATTCAGTACTTC CASSPGGTGLFDIQYF
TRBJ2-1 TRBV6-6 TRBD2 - TGTGCCGGGGGGGGTGGGTACAATGAGCAGTTCTTC CAGGGGYNEQFF
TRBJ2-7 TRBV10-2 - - TGCGCCAGCATCACCGGGGGTAACGGGAGCTCCTACGAGCAGTACTTC CASITGGNGSSYEQYF
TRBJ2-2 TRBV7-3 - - TGTGCCAGCAGCACAACAGGGAACACCGGGGAGCTGTTTTTT CASSTTGNTGELFF
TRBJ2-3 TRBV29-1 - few TGCAGCGTAGCCCATGGACAGGGAGGGGATACGCAGTATTTT CSVAHGQGGDTQYF
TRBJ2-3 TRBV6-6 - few TGTGCCAGCAGGGGTGGGGGAGATACGCAGTATTTT CASRGGGDTQYF
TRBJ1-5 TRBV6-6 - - TGTGCCAGCAGGTTCTATTTACAGCCCCAGCATTTT CASRFYLQPQHF
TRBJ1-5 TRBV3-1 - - TGTGCCAGCAGCCAAGATGTGCGGCTATTCCGGGGCAATCAGCCCCAGCATTTT CASSQDVRLFRGNQPQHF
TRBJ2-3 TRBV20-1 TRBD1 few TGCAGTGCTAGATCCCCAGGGGGCATCACAGATACGCAGTATTTT CSARSPGGITDTQYF
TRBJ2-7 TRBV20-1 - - TGCAGTGCTAGAGAAACAGGGACCTACGAGCAGTACTTC CSARETGTYEQYF
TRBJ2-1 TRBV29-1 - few TGCAGCGTCGCTTCTTCACAGGGTATCGAGCAGTTCTTC CSVASSQGIEQFF
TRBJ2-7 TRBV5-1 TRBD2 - TGCGTCAGCAGCTTGGTCTCTAGCGGGGGCGCTTCCTACGAGCAGTACTTC CVSSLVSSGGASYEQYF
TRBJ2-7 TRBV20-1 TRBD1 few TGCAGTGCTAGCTGGGACAGGGACATCTACGAGCAGTACTTC CSASWDRDIYEQYF
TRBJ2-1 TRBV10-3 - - TGTGCCATCAGTTTCGGGGTGGGAGGTTACAATGAGCAGTTCTTC CAISFGVGGYNEQFF
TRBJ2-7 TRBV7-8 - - TGTGCCAGCAGCTTAGGCGGGCGAGACAGGCCCCCGGGGGAGCAGTACTTC CASSLGGRDRPPGEQYF
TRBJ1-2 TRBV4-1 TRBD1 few TGCGCCAGCAGCCCCCAGGGACAGGGAAACTATGGCTACACCTTC CASSPQGQGNYGYTF
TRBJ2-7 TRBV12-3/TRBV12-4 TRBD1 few TGTGCCAGCAGGGGGGACAGGGTCTACGAGCAGTACTTC CASRGDRVYEQYF
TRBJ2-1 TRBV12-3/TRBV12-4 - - TGTGCCAGCAGTTTAGACCTAACGGGAGTACGGTTTGGCAATGAGCAGTTCTTC CASSLDLTGVRFGNEQFF
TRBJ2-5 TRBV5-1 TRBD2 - TGCGCCAGCAGCTTGGAGGTTACTAGCGGGAAGACCCAGTACTTC CASSLEVTSGKTQYF
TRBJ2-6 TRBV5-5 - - TGTGCCGGCAGCTTGGGGCTCGCACAGGCCTTCTCTGGGGCCAACGTCCTGACTTTC CAGSLGLAQAFSGANVLTF
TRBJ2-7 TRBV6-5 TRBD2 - TGTGCCAGCAGTCGCTCAGCGGGGGGGTCCTACGAGCAGTACTTC CASSRSAGGSYEQYF
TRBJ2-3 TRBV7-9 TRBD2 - TGTGCCAGCAGCCCAGGAGAGCGGGGGGACACAGATACGCAGTATTTT CASSPGERGDTDTQYF
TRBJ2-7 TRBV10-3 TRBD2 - TGTGCCATCAGTGAATTACGTCTAGCGGGACTAGCCTACGAGCAGTACTTC CAISELRLAGLAYEQYF
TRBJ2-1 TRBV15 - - TGTGCCACCAGCAGAGATAAAAGTTCCTACAATGAGCAGTTCTTC CATSRDKSSYNEQFF
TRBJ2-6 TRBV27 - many TGTGCCAGCAGTCGCGCCTCTGGGGCCAACGTCCTGACTTTC CASSRASGANVLTF
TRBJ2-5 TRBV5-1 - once TGCGCCAGCAGCAAAACTATCCTAAATTTGGAGACCCAGTACTTC CASSKTILNLETQYF
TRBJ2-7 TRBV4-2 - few TGTGCCAGCAGCCCTCTGGGCCCCCGGGTCGACGAGCAGTACTTC CASSPLGPRVDEQYF
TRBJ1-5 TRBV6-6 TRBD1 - TGTGCCAGCACGGACAGGAGCAATCAGCCCCAGCATTTT CASTDRSNQPQHF
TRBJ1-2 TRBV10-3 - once TGTGCCATCAGTGAGTCGAAGGGTCCCCGTGGCTACACCTTC CAISESKGPRGYTF
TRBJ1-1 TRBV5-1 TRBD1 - TGCGCCAGCACCGATCCCGACAGGGGGTGGGGAACTGAAGCTTTCTTT CASTDPDRGWGTEAFF
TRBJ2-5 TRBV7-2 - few TGTGCCAGCAGCTTAGAGGCCAGCCGACACCAGTACTTC CASSLEASRHQYF
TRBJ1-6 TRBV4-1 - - TGCGCCAGCAGAGGGGACGTAAGATCACCCCTCCACTTT CASRGDVRSPLHF
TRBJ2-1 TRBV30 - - TGTGCCTGGAGTGATGGTGAGCAGTTCTTC CAWSDGEQFF
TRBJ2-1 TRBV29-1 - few TGCAGCGTTGCTTCAGGGACAAGCCCTCCTTACAATGAGCAGTTCTTC CSVASGTSPPYNEQFF
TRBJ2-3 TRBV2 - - TGTGCCAGCAGTACCGACCTCTCCGGCACAGATACACAGTATTTT CASSTDLSGTDTQYF
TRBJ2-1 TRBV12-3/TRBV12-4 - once TGTGCCAGCAGCGGACGAGGAGGGGGGAATGAGCAGTTCTTC CASSGRGGGNEQFF
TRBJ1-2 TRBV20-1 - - TGCAGTGCTATAGGGGGGGCACAAGCTAACTATGGCTACACCTTC CSAIGGAQANYGYTF
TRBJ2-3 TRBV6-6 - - TGTGCCAGCAGTTCTCTGGCCGTTGGGCAGTATTTT CASSSLAVGQYF
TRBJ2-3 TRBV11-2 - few TGTGCCAGCAGCTTGCGAGGGGCTAGCGACGGCACAGATACGCAGTATTTT CASSLRGASDGTDTQYF
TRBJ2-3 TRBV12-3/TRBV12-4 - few TGTGCCAGCAGTTTAGCTTCCTCAGGGACAGATACGCAGTATTTT CASSLASSGTDTQYF
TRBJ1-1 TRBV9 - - TGTGCCAGCAGCGTAGGGGCCGGGACCCTAAACACTGAAGCTTTCTTT CASSVGAGTLNTEAFF
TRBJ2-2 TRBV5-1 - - TGCGCCAGCAGCAGGAGTGGCGACACCGGGGAGCTGTTTTTT CASSRSGDTGELFF
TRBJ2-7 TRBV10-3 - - TGTGCCGTTAGGACACCCCTATCCTACGAGCAGTACTTC CAVRTPLSYEQYF
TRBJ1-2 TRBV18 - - TGTGCCAGCTCACCGCCCGAAAAAAGCTATGGCTACACCTTC CASSPPEKSYGYTF
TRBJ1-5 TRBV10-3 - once TGTGCCATCAGTGAGGCCGGAACCAATCAGCCCCAGCATTTT CAISEAGTNQPQHF
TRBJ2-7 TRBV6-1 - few TGTGCCAGCAGTGTTTTGGGGCCCGGAGATCCGTCCTACGAGCAGTACTTC CASSVLGPGDPSYEQYF